The 8 T cell receptor beta chains below come from one sample, sequenced in a study of T cell responses to AZD1222 COVID-19 vaccine (dated by TCRdb to the early 2020s). The time point label for this specimen denotes: baseline before first vaccination. The protocol used for the library was the immunoSEQ multiplex PCR assay. Sourced from immuneACCESS, this table was stored by TCRdb with only in-frame sequences that have V and J called. A share of the clones is absent; for the studies checked, an unresolved V gene accounts for under half, and the remainder has no known explanation. This sample lists 100,000 to 150,000 clones; 88% were detected once. The top ten hold roughly 5% of the sample. Here the sequenced sample was peripheral blood, taken on day 0 of AZD1222 vaccination. The receptors shown here come from an adult in good health.

This chain uses TRBV5-4 with TRBJ1-1; no clear D. This CDR3 has 13 residues. The germline V gene has CDR1 SGHNT and CDR2 YYREEE (reference sequence). V was cut by 3 bases and J by 3 bases, with 9 bases left in between. CDR3 DNA: TGTGCCAGCAGCTCTGGACCTCACACTGAAGCTTTCTTT. It translates to CASSSGPHTEAFF.

V is TRBV4-3 and J is TRBJ1-1; a weak D match, TRBD1 (5 bases). Trimming cost V 0 bases and J 8 bases, with 10 bases left between them. This CDR3 region has 13 residues. CDR1 is LGHNA and CDR2 is YSLEER in the germline V gene. In DNA form, the CDR3 reads TGCGCCAGCAGCCAAGATCGAAGGACAGAAGCTTTCTTT. It yields the protein CASSQDRRTEAFF.

V usage is TRBV3-1 (or the pseudogene TRBV3-2) and J usage is TRBJ2-3; D not resolved. V lost 0 bases and J lost 7, with 5 bases in between. The CDR3 sequence is 12 residues long. Germline CDR1 LGHDT, CDR2 YNNKEL (reference sequence). The CDR3 region has the DNA TGTGCCAGCAGCCAAGAATTGTATACGCAGTATTTT. Protein sequence: CASSQELYTQYF.

This clone has a handful of counts. CDR3 in amino acids: CASSLRGGTDTQYF. The CDR3 DNA reads as TGTGCCAGCAGTTTGAGGGGGGGCACAGATACGCAGTATTTT. This chain uses TRBV28 with TRBJ2-3, with D possibly called TRBD1 or TRBD2 (6 bases each). The CDR3 has 14 residues. Trimming left V 3 bases short and J 1 base short, with 8 bases between. Looked up from germline, CDR1 is MDHEN and CDR2 is SYDVKM.

This chain links TRBV7-6 with TRBJ2-7; D gene ambiguous. CDR3 length: 14 residues. V was trimmed by 1 base and J by 3 bases, leaving 10 bases between them. CDR1 and CDR2 from the germline V gene are SGHVS and FNYEAQ. CDR3 in DNA: TGTGCCAGCAGCTTAGAAGGGCCGGGCTACGAGCAGTACTTC. Translation gives CASSLEGPGYEQYF.

The chain recombines TRBV24-1 with TRBJ2-1; 12 bases agree with TRBD1. CDR1 KGHDR and CDR2 SFDVKD come from the germline V gene. V gave up 4 bases and J gave up 10 bases; unmatched junction bases: 7. The CDR3 has 15 amino acids. The CDR3 region is CATSDPGQGAWEQFF. Here the CDR3 DNA reads TGTGCCACCAGTGACCCGGGACAGGGGGCCTGGGAGCAGTTCTTC.

The DNA of the CDR3 is TGTGCCAGCAGCTCAAAACAGGGCTATGGCTACACCTTC. It encodes CASSSKQGYGYTF. The chain links TRBV11-2 to TRBJ1-2, with a weak D call TRBD1 (6 bases). The V gene's germline CDR1 is SGHAT and CDR2 FQNNGV. V was cut by 4 bases and J by 4 bases, with 10 bases left in between. The CDR3 loop spans 13 amino acids.

This chain connects TRBV19 to TRBJ1-6; 7 bases agree with TRBD1. This CDR3 is built from 14 residues. V lost 6 bases, J lost 10 bases, and 9 bases stayed unmatched. Germline loops: CDR1 LNHDA, CDR2 SQIVND (reference sequence). In DNA, the CDR3 is TGTGCCAGTAGCCTGGACAGGCTGGAGTCACCCCTCCACTTT. Amino acids: CASSLDRLESPLHF. Filled out from reference TRBV19 and TRBJ1-6, the complete variable domain reads DGGITQSPKYLFRKEGQNVTLSCEQNLNHDAMYWYRQDPGQGLRLIYYSQIVNDFQKGDIAEGYSVSREKKESFPLTVTSAQKNPTAFYLCASSLDRLESPLHFGNGTRLTVT.